Below, 20 T cell receptor beta chains from the same sample are listed, as sequenced in a study of response to subunit inactivated influenza vaccine. TCRdb passed the RT-PCR reads through MiXCR, listing each CDR3 protein once. The sample consists of around 500,000 distinct CDR3 sequences, approximately 10% of them appearing once. The sample in question was PBMCs from blood, obtained roughly 48 days after vaccination. The receptors stem from a man aged 45-65 years who received an inactivated influenza vaccine.

V gene TRBV7-2 combines with J gene TRBJ2-5; D is ambiguous. Deletions cut 5 bases from V and 5 bases from J, with 21 bases between. The CDR3 is 16 residues long. CDR1 is SGHTA and CDR2 is FQGNSA in the germline V gene. As DNA, the CDR3 is TGTGCCAGCAGCCCTCGCTGGGGTACTACCGCGGAGACCCAGTACTTC. Translation: CASSPRWGTTAETQYF.

A few counts support this clonotype. This chain connects TRBV25-1 to TRBJ1-3; D not certain. V was trimmed by 1 base and J by 4 bases, leaving 8 bases between them. The CDR3 has 14 amino acids. Germline V gene data show CDR1 as MGHDK and CDR2 as SYGVNS. CDR3 DNA sequence: TGTGCCAGCAGTGAATCCATGGTCGGAAACACCATATATTTT. This encodes CASSESMVGNTIYF.

This clonotype was observed a handful of times. J is TRBJ2-3 and V is TRBV7-9; 8 bases agree with TRBD2. Trimming took 2 bases from V and 3 from J; bases not matched to a gene: 10. CDR1 is SEHNR and CDR2 is FQNEAQ in the germline V gene (reference sequence). This CDR3 region has 17 residues. The CDR3 DNA sequence: TGTGCCAGCAGCTTATCAAAAGCGGGGGCTCTGACAGATACGCAGTATTTT. The encoded protein is CASSLSKAGALTDTQYF.

This sequence joins TRBV7-2 and TRBJ1-2, with TRBD1 matching over 7 bases. Trimming removed 7 bases from V and 0 bases from J; junction bases left unmatched: 8. The CDR3 spans 15 residues. Germline values: CDR1 SGHTA, CDR2 FQGNSA. The CDR3 protein is CASNVQGKANYGYTF. The CDR3 bases are TGTGCCAGCAACGTACAGGGGAAAGCTAACTATGGCTACACCTTC.

This clonotype showed up just a few times. The chain couples TRBV15 to TRBJ2-5; 10 bases are a match to TRBD2. The CDR3 contains 16 residues. CDR1 is LNHNV, CDR2 YYDKDF, per germline (reference sequence). The J segment lost 1 base and the V segment lost 1 base, leaving 3 bases of the junction unmatched. In nucleotides, the CDR3 is TGTGCCACCAGCAGAGTAGCGGGGGGTCCCCAAGAGACCCAGTACTTC. This sequence encodes CATSRVAGGPQETQYF.

The rearrangement joins TRBV20-1 to TRBJ2-4; 7 nucleotides align to TRBD1. V shed 3 bases, J shed 0 bases, and the junction held 8 bases outside the gene matches. The CDR3 consists of 16 residues. Looked up from germline, CDR1 is DFQATT and CDR2 is SNEGSKA (reference sequence). The CDR3 DNA reads TGCAGTGCTAGGTCAGAGGGGGCGCGAGCCAAAAACATTCAGTACTTC. Translating it yields CSARSEGARAKNIQYF.

The V call is TRBV25-1, the J call TRBJ2-1; 12 positions agree with TRBD1. Germline CDR1 is MGHDK and CDR2 is SYGVNS. The J segment lost 10 bases and the V segment lost 3 bases, leaving 16 bases of the junction unmatched. This CDR3 contains 18 residues. Written as DNA, the CDR3 is TGTGCCAGCAGTGAGTCACCGCAACTCCGGGACAGGGGGCACGAGCAGTTCTTC. Protein product: CASSESPQLRDRGHEQFF.

The V gene is TRBV20-1, the J gene TRBJ2-3, with 8 nucleotides matching TRBD2. The CDR3 is made up of 14 amino acids. Unmatched junction bases numbered 7, after V lost 5 bases and J lost 3 bases. Germline lookup yields CDR1 DFQATT and CDR2 SNEGSKA (reference sequence). The chain's CDR3 is CSAARRGDTDTQYF. CDR3 DNA: TGCAGTGCTGCTCGGCGGGGGGATACAGATACGCAGTATTTT.

This clonotype was recorded many times. The rearrangement links TRBV28 to TRBJ2-3; D is unresolved. V lost 5 bases and J lost 0, with 9 bases in between. The V gene's germline CDR1 is MDHEN and CDR2 SYDVKM. The CDR3 has 14 amino acids. The CDR3 region has the DNA TGTGCCAGCAGTAGGCCGACTAGCACAGATACGCAGTATTTT. This sequence encodes CASSRPTSTDTQYF.

CDR3 DNA sequence: TGTGCCAGCAGCCAAGTCCAGGGCCGACGCACCGGGGAGCTGTTTTTT. Translated: CASSQVQGRRTGELFF. This rearrangement joins TRBV14 to TRBJ2-2; weak D call: TRBD1 (5 bases). Trimming stripped 1 base from V and 4 bases from J, with 13 bases between. From germline, CDR1 is SGHDN and CDR2 FVKESK. The CDR3 runs to 16 residues.

CDR3 sequence: CASSDRGGRNIQYF. In DNA, the CDR3 is TGTGCCAGCAGCGACAGGGGAGGACGTAACATTCAGTACTTC. The genes are TRBV12-3 or TRBV12-4 and TRBJ2-4, with 8 bases identical to TRBD1. The CDR3 sequence is 14 residues long. J was trimmed by 7 bases and V by 6 bases; bases with no gene match: 8.

In this sample, this clonotype turned up a few times. The rearrangement links TRBV6-2 or TRBV6-3 to TRBJ1-1; D is perhaps TRBD1 (6 bases). Germline values: CDR1 MNHEY, CDR2 SVGEGT. The CDR3 sequence is 13 residues long. V was pared by 4 bases and J by 7 bases, with 13 bases between. In DNA, the CDR3 is TGTGCCAGCAGTTTCTGGGGGCAGGGTGAAGCTTTCTTT. Its translation is CASSFWGQGEAFF.

This chain joins TRBV2 and TRBJ2-1; 8 bases fit TRBD2. This CDR3 contains 14 residues. Germline CDR1 SNHLY, CDR2 FYNNEI. Trimming removed 5 bases from V and 9 bases from J; junction bases left unmatched: 9. CDR3 DNA: TGTGCCAGCAGTTCCACAGCGGGAGCCACTGAGCAGTTCTTC. Its translation: CASSSTAGATEQFF.

This clonotype has a handful of counts. The chain combines TRBV7-2 with TRBJ1-3; D is undetermined. Trimming stripped 5 bases from V and 10 bases from J, with 18 bases between. Germline lookup yields CDR1 SGHTA and CDR2 FQGNSA. The CDR3 sequence is 14 residues long. As DNA, the CDR3 is TGTGCCAGCAGCCCGGTGCGGGTTGGAGATACCATATATTTT. Encoded protein: CASSPVRVGDTIYF. Full variable domain (remainder filled in from reference TRBV7-2 and TRBJ1-3): GAGVSQSPSNKVTEKGKDVELRCDPISGHTALYWYRQSLGQGLEFLIYFQGNSAPDKSGLPSDRFSAERTGGSVSTLTIQRTQQEDSAVYLCASSPVRVGDTIYFGEGSWLTVV.

This clonotype was recorded a few times. The chain employs TRBV3-1 and TRBJ2-6; D is undetermined. The ends were cut back, 0 bases at V and 4 bases at J, with 7 bases in the middle. The length of the CDR3 is 15 residues. Germline CDR1 reads LGHDT; CDR2 reads YNNKEL (reference sequence). For the CDR3, the DNA is TGTGCCAGCAGCCAAGAAGCAACCGGGGCCAACGTCCTGACTTTC. Translating gives CASSQEATGANVLTF. Variable domain in full (rest from reference TRBV3-1 and TRBJ2-6): DTAVSQTPKYLVTQMGNDKSIKCEQNLGHDTMYWYKQDSKKFLKIMFSYNNKELIINETVPNRFSPKSPDKAHLNLHINSLELGDSAVYFCASSQEATGANVLTFGAGSRLTVL.

There are many counts of this clonotype. V usage is TRBV12-3 or TRBV12-4 and J usage is TRBJ2-5; D is perhaps TRBD2 (5 bases). V lost 5 bases and J lost 3, with 10 bases in between. The CDR3 is 13 amino acids. The CDR3 is CASSTRHEETQYF. CDR3 DNA: TGTGCCAGCAGTACTAGACACGAAGAGACCCAGTACTTC.

This clonotype was seen ten or more times. This sequence joins TRBV12-3 or TRBV12-4 and TRBJ1-5; no clear D. With 5 bases removed from V and 2 bases from J, the gap between germline ends came to 7 bases. The CDR3 is 13 amino acids. DNA for the CDR3: TGTGCCAGCAGTGGGGTTCGCAATCAGCCCCAGCATTTT. Its translation: CASSGVRNQPQHF.

This clonotype was seen more than once but under ten times. The rearrangement links TRBV7-2 to TRBJ1-1; D perhaps matches TRBD1 (6 bases). Trimming cost V 5 bases and J 6 bases, with 16 bases left between them. There are 14 residues in the CDR3. Looked up from germline, CDR1 is SGHTA and CDR2 is FQGNSA. The CDR3 sequence is CASSLGGRRAEAFF. Written as DNA, the CDR3 is TGTGCCAGCAGCCTAGGGGGTAGGCGGGCTGAAGCTTTCTTT.

The chain employs TRBV24-1 and TRBJ2-1; D is perhaps TRBD1 (6 bases). Looked up from germline, CDR1 is KGHDR and CDR2 is SFDVKD. The CDR3 has 16 residues. V was shortened by 7 bases and J by 3 bases, with 18 bases between the two germline ends. The CDR3 reads CATSTLTDRFYNEQFF. The CDR3 nucleotides read TGTGCCACCAGCACTTTGACGGACAGATTCTACAATGAGCAGTTCTTC.

This clonotype was observed a few times. One junction end disagrees with the germline gene, perhaps due to a read error. This rearrangement joins TRBV12-3 or TRBV12-4 to TRBJ2-1; TRBD1 matches 9 bases. The CDR3 runs 15 residues. CDR3 nucleotide sequence: TGTGCCACCAGTGTTACGGGACAGGGTTACAATGAGCAGTTCTTC. Encoded protein: CATSVTGQGYNEQFF.